These T cell receptor beta chains were read from a single sample in a study of blood T cell repertoires in COVID-19. Using immunoSEQ multiplex PCR, the repertoire was profiled, and TCRdb retains in-frame clones only, with some absent. This sample has over 150,000 clones; approximately 86% occur once, and the top ten carry around 0.6%. Material for sequencing was peripheral blood. Receptors were obtained from a man in his sixties with COVID-19, enrolled during active disease. Each CDR3 is given with its conserved first and last residue. A D gene is named only where the DNA matches it firmly. Part of the rows lack a size; the others show once, few, many or a class for expanded clones.

d_call: -; v_call: TRBV9; clone_size: -; j_call: TRBJ2-2; cdr3_aa: CASSVVPRTGELFF; cdr3_nt: TGTGCCAGCAGCGTAGTACCTAGGACCGGGGAGCTGTTTTTT
d_call: TRBD1; v_call: TRBV29-1; clone_size: few; j_call: TRBJ1-1; cdr3_aa: CSGFRGTDGTEAFF; cdr3_nt: TGCAGCGGATTCAGGGGGACTGACGGCACTGAAGCTTTCTTT
d_call: -; v_call: TRBV14; clone_size: -; j_call: TRBJ2-4; cdr3_aa: CASSQDQGLKNIQYF; cdr3_nt: TGTGCCAGCAGCCAAGATCAGGGGTTAAAAAACATTCAGTACTTC
d_call: TRBD1; v_call: TRBV6-6; clone_size: -; j_call: TRBJ1-6; cdr3_aa: CASRTGGGYGSPLHF; cdr3_nt: TGTGCCAGCAGAACAGGGGGCGGCTATGGTTCACCCCTCCACTTT
d_call: -; v_call: TRBV19; clone_size: -; j_call: TRBJ2-6; cdr3_aa: CASSMYGGGRSGANVLTF; cdr3_nt: TGTGCCAGTAGTATGTACGGCGGGGGCCGCTCTGGGGCCAACGTCCTGACTTTC
d_call: -; v_call: TRBV19; clone_size: -; j_call: TRBJ1-2; cdr3_aa: CASSIDSYGYTF; cdr3_nt: TGTGCCAGTAGTATTGATAGCTATGGCTACACCTTC
d_call: TRBD1; v_call: TRBV19; clone_size: -; j_call: TRBJ1-2; cdr3_aa: CASSIMAGGGNYGYTF; cdr3_nt: TGTGCCAGTAGTATTATGGCAGGGGGAGGCAACTATGGCTACACCTTC
d_call: -; v_call: TRBV4-3; clone_size: -; j_call: TRBJ2-2; cdr3_aa: CASSQASFNTGELFF; cdr3_nt: TGCGCCAGCAGCCAAGCTAGTTTTAACACCGGGGAGCTGTTTTTT
d_call: -; v_call: TRBV6-5; clone_size: -; j_call: TRBJ1-1; cdr3_aa: CASRGAGSEAFF; cdr3_nt: TGTGCCAGCAGGGGTGCAGGTTCTGAAGCTTTCTTT
d_call: TRBD1; v_call: TRBV9; clone_size: -; j_call: TRBJ1-1; cdr3_aa: CASSRRQGRTEAFF; cdr3_nt: TGTGCCAGCAGCCGCAGACAGGGGAGGACTGAAGCTTTCTTT
d_call: -; v_call: TRBV20-1; clone_size: once; j_call: TRBJ1-1; cdr3_aa: CSAYMNTEAFF; cdr3_nt: TGCAGTGCTTATATGAACACTGAAGCTTTCTTT
d_call: TRBD2; v_call: TRBV7-2; clone_size: -; j_call: TRBJ2-3; cdr3_aa: CASSLVTSGTDTQYF; cdr3_nt: TGTGCCAGCAGCTTAGTAACTAGCGGCACAGATACGCAGTATTTT
d_call: -; v_call: TRBV29-1; clone_size: few; j_call: TRBJ1-5; cdr3_aa: CSVGAGQGQPQHF; cdr3_nt: TGCAGCGTTGGCGCAGGGCAGGGACAGCCCCAGCATTTT
d_call: -; v_call: TRBV28; clone_size: -; j_call: TRBJ2-7; cdr3_aa: CAWSGRSSYEQYF; cdr3_nt: TGTGCCTGGAGCGGGCGGAGCTCCTACGAGCAGTACTTC
d_call: -; v_call: TRBV4-3; clone_size: -; j_call: TRBJ1-5; cdr3_aa: CASSLQRTGNQPQHF; cdr3_nt: TGCGCCAGCAGCCTACAAAGAACGGGTAATCAGCCCCAGCATTTT
d_call: -; v_call: TRBV12-3/TRBV12-4; clone_size: few; j_call: TRBJ1-6; cdr3_aa: CASSQTDNSPLHF; cdr3_nt: TGTGCCAGCAGCCAGACAGATAATTCACCCCTCCACTTT
d_call: TRBD2; v_call: TRBV7-8; clone_size: -; j_call: TRBJ2-7; cdr3_aa: CASSQGTSIYEQYF; cdr3_nt: TGTGCCAGCAGCCAGGGGACTAGCATATACGAGCAGTACTTC
d_call: -; v_call: TRBV28; clone_size: once; j_call: TRBJ1-1; cdr3_aa: CASRETGGMNTEAFF; cdr3_nt: TGTGCCAGCAGGGAAACGGGGGGCATGAACACTGAAGCTTTCTTT
d_call: TRBD1; v_call: TRBV7-8; clone_size: once; j_call: TRBJ1-1; cdr3_aa: CASSFGTVPNTEAFF; cdr3_nt: TGTGCCAGCAGCTTCGGGACAGTGCCCAACACTGAAGCTTTCTTT
d_call: -; v_call: TRBV24-1; clone_size: few; j_call: TRBJ1-5; cdr3_aa: CATSETGFNQPQHF; cdr3_nt: TGTGCCACCAGTGAGACAGGTTTCAATCAGCCCCAGCATTTT
d_call: -; v_call: TRBV27; clone_size: few; j_call: TRBJ1-6; cdr3_aa: CASQGEGVRSPLHF; cdr3_nt: TGTGCCAGTCAAGGCGAGGGGGTACGATCACCCCTCCACTTT
d_call: -; v_call: TRBV11-2; clone_size: -; j_call: TRBJ1-3; cdr3_aa: CASRETGAGNTIYF; cdr3_nt: TGTGCCAGCAGGGAGACAGGAGCTGGAAACACCATATATTTT
d_call: TRBD1; v_call: TRBV9; clone_size: -; j_call: TRBJ1-2; cdr3_aa: CASTTGTAPFYGYTF; cdr3_nt: TGTGCCAGCACCACCGGGACAGCGCCCTTTTATGGCTACACCTTC
d_call: -; v_call: TRBV5-8; clone_size: -; j_call: TRBJ2-6; cdr3_aa: CASVTGWERAGANVLTF; cdr3_nt: TGTGCCAGCGTTACAGGGTGGGAACGTGCTGGGGCCAACGTCCTGACTTTC
d_call: -; v_call: TRBV4-3; clone_size: -; j_call: TRBJ1-3; cdr3_aa: CASSQDTGFGTIYF; cdr3_nt: TGCGCCAGCAGCCAAGATACGGGGTTTGGCACCATATATTTT
d_call: -; v_call: TRBV2; clone_size: -; j_call: TRBJ1-2; cdr3_aa: CASSGTLNNGYTF; cdr3_nt: TGTGCCAGCAGTGGGACACTAAACAATGGCTACACCTTC
d_call: -; v_call: TRBV6-2/TRBV6-3; clone_size: -; j_call: TRBJ2-2; cdr3_aa: CASSQTGTPTGELFF; cdr3_nt: TGTGCCAGCAGCCAAACAGGGACGCCCACCGGGGAGCTGTTTTTT
d_call: -; v_call: TRBV20-1; clone_size: -; j_call: TRBJ1-1; cdr3_aa: CMTGREAEAFF; cdr3_nt: TGCATGACCGGACGGGAGGCTGAAGCTTTCTTT
d_call: TRBD1; v_call: TRBV18; clone_size: few; j_call: TRBJ1-1; cdr3_aa: CASSPGQVGRGSNTEAFF; cdr3_nt: TGTGCCAGCTCACCGGGACAGGTCGGAAGGGGGTCGAACACTGAAGCTTTCTTT